The rows below give T cell receptor beta chains drawn from one sample of a study of T-cell memory formation after mild COVID-19. TCRdb reprocessed the 5' RACE reads via MiXCR and lists one record per CDR3 protein. The top ten clones hold under 2.5% of a sample with more than 120,000 distinct CDR3 sequences, 6% to 7% of them seen once. The specimen sequenced was PBMCs or a T cell subset sorted from them (not recorded which). Receptor source: an adult woman who had mild COVID-19 (a few samples of this study predate the infection). Cell type and time point are not known. Each CDR3 is given with its conserved first and last residue. Each record gives: CDR3 DNA, CDR3 protein, J gene, D gene, clone size, V gene. The D gene is left open where the match is weak. Clone size, where shown, is once, few, many, or a class for clones that have expanded.

cdr3_nt: TGTGCCAGCAGCTTCTTTGGGACTAGTGGCTCAGATACGCAGTATTTT
cdr3_aa: CASSFFGTSGSDTQYF
j_call: TRBJ2-3
d_call: TRBD2
clone_size: few
v_call: TRBV11-2

cdr3_nt: TGCAGTGCTAGAGGGGCTTCCGGGACAGGGACGTCTGAAGCTTTCTTT
cdr3_aa: CSARGASGTGTSEAFF
j_call: TRBJ1-1
d_call: TRBD1
clone_size: .
v_call: TRBV20-1

cdr3_nt: TGTGCCTGGAGTACGGGTATGGGTGGCTACACCTTC
cdr3_aa: CAWSTGMGGYTF
j_call: TRBJ1-2
d_call: .
clone_size: many
v_call: TRBV30

cdr3_nt: TGTGCCAGCAGCTTAAAAGTGAACACTGAAGCTTTCTTT
cdr3_aa: CASSLKVNTEAFF
j_call: TRBJ1-1
d_call: .
clone_size: .
v_call: TRBV11-2

cdr3_nt: TGTGCCAGTAGCCGAGGGGGTACGAATGAGCAGTTCTTC
cdr3_aa: CASSRGGTNEQFF
j_call: TRBJ2-1
d_call: .
clone_size: many
v_call: TRBV19

cdr3_nt: TGCGCCAGCAGCTTGGGACAGGGATACTACAATGAGCAGTTCTTC
cdr3_aa: CASSLGQGYYNEQFF
j_call: TRBJ2-1
d_call: TRBD1
clone_size: many
v_call: TRBV5-1

cdr3_nt: TGTGCCAGCAGCGTAGACGCAGAATCTAACTATGGCTACACCTTC
cdr3_aa: CASSVDAESNYGYTF
j_call: TRBJ1-2
d_call: .
clone_size: .
v_call: TRBV9

cdr3_nt: TGTGCCATCAGTTCGGACAGCCTCAACAATGAGCAGTTCTTC
cdr3_aa: CAISSDSLNNEQFF
j_call: TRBJ2-1
d_call: .
clone_size: many
v_call: TRBV10-3

cdr3_nt: TGTGCCAGCAGCCCGACAGGGTGGGTTGAGCAGTTCTTC
cdr3_aa: CASSPTGWVEQFF
j_call: TRBJ2-1
d_call: TRBD1
clone_size: many
v_call: TRBV11-2

cdr3_nt: TGTGCCAGTAGCTATATGGACAGGGGGAACACTGAAGCTTTCTTT
cdr3_aa: CASSYMDRGNTEAFF
j_call: TRBJ1-1
d_call: TRBD1
clone_size: few
v_call: TRBV19

cdr3_nt: TGTGCCAGCAGCTTAGAGCAGGGGCGGACTGAAGCTTTCTTT
cdr3_aa: CASSLEQGRTEAFF
j_call: TRBJ1-1
d_call: .
clone_size: .
v_call: TRBV7-8

cdr3_nt: TGTGCCAGCAGTTACCGGGACAGCTCCTACGAGCAGTACTTC
cdr3_aa: CASSYRDSSYEQYF
j_call: TRBJ2-7
d_call: TRBD1
clone_size: .
v_call: TRBV6-5

cdr3_nt: TGCAGTGCTAGTCCCTGGGGGGGAACGGAGGGCTACACCTTC
cdr3_aa: CSASPWGGTEGYTF
j_call: TRBJ1-2
d_call: .
clone_size: few
v_call: TRBV20-1

cdr3_nt: TGCAGTGCTAGAGATAGGCGGGCCGCTAGGGTATACAATGAGCAGTTCTTC
cdr3_aa: CSARDRRAARVYNEQFF
j_call: TRBJ2-1
d_call: .
clone_size: many
v_call: TRBV20-1

cdr3_nt: TGTGCCAGCAGTTACGGGGGCCCCTACGAGCAGTACTTC
cdr3_aa: CASSYGGPYEQYF
j_call: TRBJ2-7
d_call: .
clone_size: many
v_call: TRBV6-6

cdr3_nt: TGTGCCAGCAGCCAAAAACTAGCGGGAGGCACAGATACGCAGTATTTT
cdr3_aa: CASSQKLAGGTDTQYF
j_call: TRBJ2-3
d_call: TRBD2
clone_size: .
v_call: TRBV4-2

cdr3_nt: TGTGCCAGCAGCCAGTTACAGACGTCCTACGAGCAGTACTTC
cdr3_aa: CASSQLQTSYEQYF
j_call: TRBJ2-7
d_call: .
clone_size: .
v_call: TRBV3-1

cdr3_nt: TGTGCCAGCAGCCATAGCGGGGGGGCCCATACGCAGTATTTT
cdr3_aa: CASSHSGGAHTQYF
j_call: TRBJ2-3
d_call: TRBD2
clone_size: .
v_call: TRBV7-8

cdr3_nt: TGCAGCGTTGAGAGGGGAGGGACCAATGAGCAGTTCTTC
cdr3_aa: CSVERGGTNEQFF
j_call: TRBJ2-1
d_call: TRBD2
clone_size: once
v_call: TRBV29-1

cdr3_nt: TGTGCCAGCAGTGATTCTGGCGGCCGCTCCTACAATGAGCAGTTCTTC
cdr3_aa: CASSDSGGRSYNEQFF
j_call: TRBJ2-1
d_call: .
clone_size: few
v_call: TRBV25-1

cdr3_nt: TGCGCCAGCAGCTTCGGGCAGGCGTACACCGGGGAGCTGTTTTTT
cdr3_aa: CASSFGQAYTGELFF
j_call: TRBJ2-2
d_call: .
clone_size: many
v_call: TRBV5-1

cdr3_nt: TGTGCCAGCAGCTTGGATTTGGCGACATCCTACGAGCAGTACTTC
cdr3_aa: CASSLDLATSYEQYF
j_call: TRBJ2-7
d_call: .
clone_size: .
v_call: TRBV5-8

cdr3_nt: TGTGCCAGCAGCCTTCGTGGGGCCAACGTCCTGACTTTC
cdr3_aa: CASSLRGANVLTF
j_call: TRBJ2-6
d_call: .
clone_size: .
v_call: TRBV7-9

cdr3_nt: TGTGCCAGCAGTTCACCGGGGTTGAGGGAATCACCCCTCCACTTT
cdr3_aa: CASSSPGLRESPLHF
j_call: TRBJ1-6
d_call: .
clone_size: few
v_call: TRBV12-3/TRBV12-4

cdr3_nt: TGTGCCAGTAGTATGGTAGCGAGGGTACTAAACAATGAGCAGTTCTTC
cdr3_aa: CASSMVARVLNNEQFF
j_call: TRBJ2-1
d_call: .
clone_size: many
v_call: TRBV19

cdr3_nt: TGTGCCAGCAGTTTTCGGGATTACTACGAGCAGTACTTC
cdr3_aa: CASSFRDYYEQYF
j_call: TRBJ2-7
d_call: .
clone_size: few
v_call: TRBV12-3/TRBV12-4

cdr3_nt: TGTGCCACCAGTGATCCTGGGGGAAAACTGTTTTTT
cdr3_aa: CATSDPGGKLFF
j_call: TRBJ1-4
d_call: .
clone_size: many
v_call: TRBV24-1

cdr3_nt: TGTGCCAGCAGCTTAGAAGGCAGAAGTGATGGAAACACCATATATTTT
cdr3_aa: CASSLEGRSDGNTIYF
j_call: TRBJ1-3
d_call: .
clone_size: .
v_call: TRBV7-9